This is a list of T cell receptor beta chains from one sample in a study of T cells in localized non-small cell lung cancer. Clones were sequenced by immunoSEQ multiplex PCR, and TCRdb holds only the in-frame ones, with some missing. This table has around 15,000 clones, 90% appearing once. The sequencing here drew on peripheral blood mononuclear cells, taken before any cancer treatment. These receptors were taken from a woman between 35 and 70 years old with stage III lung adenocarcinoma. The CDR3 runs from the conserved cysteine through the conserved F or W. A D gene is named only where the DNA matches it firmly. The size field is filled for only some rows; it gives once, few, many or a size class.

clone_size	v_call	j_call	d_call	cdr3_aa	cdr3_nt
NA	TRBV6-6	TRBJ1-1	TRBD1	CASSFGTGMNTEAFF	TGTGCCAGCAGTTTCGGGACAGGGATGAACACTGAAGCTTTCTTT
NA	TRBV2	TRBJ2-1	TRBD2	CASSVGLDYEQFF	TGTGCCAGCAGTGTGGGACTAGACTATGAGCAGTTCTTC
NA	TRBV7-9	TRBJ1-2	NA	CASSPGNYGYTF	TGTGCCAGCAGCCCAGGGAACTATGGCTACACCTTC
NA	TRBV14	TRBJ1-1	NA	CASSRTVNTEAFF	TGTGCCAGCAGCCGGACAGTTAACACTGAAGCTTTCTTT
few	TRBV28	TRBJ1-6	NA	CASSLTRVESPLHF	TGTGCCAGCAGTCTAACGAGGGTTGAGTCACCCCTCCACTTT
few	TRBV6-6	TRBJ1-4	NA	CASSYSDRGEKLFF	TGTGCCAGCAGTTACTCGGACCGGGGTGAAAAACTGTTTTTT
NA	TRBV21-1	TRBJ2-1	NA	CASSKWTTPGQGRIGEQFF	TGTGCCAGCAGCAAATGGACTACCCCCGGACAGGGGAGGATTGGGGAGCAGTTCTTC
NA	TRBV2	TRBJ1-2	TRBD1	CASRQGRDSSYGYTF	TGTGCCAGCAGGCAAGGAAGGGACAGCAGCTATGGCTACACCTTC
NA	TRBV28	TRBJ1-5	NA	CASRSLVQPQHF	TGTGCCAGCAGGTCACTGGTGCAGCCCCAGCATTTT
NA	TRBV11-2	TRBJ2-5	TRBD2	CASSRGGPETQYF	TGTGCCAGCAGCCGGGGGGGCCCGGAGACCCAGTACTTC
once	TRBV7-8	TRBJ2-1	NA	CASSLAERRVRGFDEQFF	TGTGCCAGCAGCTTAGCGGAGAGGAGGGTCAGGGGGTTCGATGAGCAGTTCTTC
NA	TRBV7-3	TRBJ2-5	TRBD1	CASSLMTGGETQYF	TGTGCCAGCAGCTTAATGACAGGGGGAGAGACCCAGTACTTC
NA	TRBV27	TRBJ1-2	NA	CASIAQGNYGYTF	TGTGCCAGCATCGCTCAGGGGAACTATGGCTACACCTTC
NA	TRBV5-1	TRBJ2-1	TRBD2	CASSFRGLANNEQFF	TGCGCCAGCAGCTTCCGGGGACTAGCCAACAATGAGCAGTTCTTC
NA	TRBV7-7	TRBJ2-5	NA	CASSLNRVETQYF	TGTGCCAGCAGCTTAAACAGGGTTGAGACCCAGTACTTC
NA	TRBV9	TRBJ1-2	NA	CASSVEEWGEGYGYTF	TGTGCCAGCAGCGTAGAGGAATGGGGAGAGGGTTATGGCTACACCTTC
NA	TRBV5-1	TRBJ2-5	NA	CASSRGTGDRETQYF	TGCGCCAGCAGCCGCGGGACGGGCGACCGGGAGACCCAGTACTTC
NA	TRBV6-1	TRBJ1-2	NA	CASSEAMTALYGYTF	TGTGCCAGCAGTGAAGCTATGACAGCTTTATATGGCTACACCTTC
NA	TRBV28	TRBJ2-7	TRBD1	CASSLAPPDRPEQYF	TGTGCCAGCAGTTTAGCCCCCCCGGACAGGCCCGAGCAGTACTTC
NA	TRBV7-9	TRBJ1-2	NA	CASSLTDNYGYTF	TGTGCCAGCAGCTTAACGGATAACTATGGCTACACCTTC
NA	TRBV5-1	TRBJ2-7	NA	CASSFGGSYEQYF	TGCGCCAGCAGCTTTGGGGGCTCCTACGAGCAGTACTTC
NA	TRBV5-1	TRBJ2-1	TRBD1	CASSWALTGMRSYNEQFF	TGCGCCAGCAGCTGGGCATTGACAGGGATGCGTTCCTACAATGAGCAGTTCTTC
NA	TRBV29-1	TRBJ1-1	TRBD1	CSLVRDSFNTEAFF	TGCAGCCTTGTCCGGGACAGTTTTAACACTGAAGCTTTCTTT
NA	TRBV5-1	TRBJ2-5	TRBD2	CASSLSSGVQETQYF	TGCGCCAGCAGCTTGTCTAGCGGGGTACAAGAGACCCAGTACTTC
NA	TRBV6-5	TRBJ2-6	NA	CASSYSFPSGANVLTF	TGTGCCAGCAGTTACTCGTTTCCCTCTGGGGCCAACGTCCTGACTTTC
NA	TRBV6-5	TRBJ2-1	TRBD2	CASSQLAGVHEQFF	TGTGCCAGCAGTCAACTAGCGGGGGTTCATGAGCAGTTCTTC
NA	TRBV16	TRBJ2-1	NA	CASSLGLNNEQFF	TGTGCCAGCAGTCTCGGGCTTAACAATGAGCAGTTCTTC
few	TRBV9	TRBJ1-1	NA	CASSVVDRSSEAFF	TGTGCCAGCAGCGTAGTAGACAGAAGCTCTGAAGCTTTCTTT
NA	TRBV5-6	TRBJ1-4	TRBD1	CASSRWTGVGEKLFF	TGTGCCAGCAGCAGATGGACAGGGGTGGGGGAAAAACTGTTTTTT
NA	TRBV28	TRBJ1-6	NA	CASSLLRAASSYNSPLHF	TGTGCCAGCAGTTTACTGCGGGCAGCCAGCTCCTATAATTCACCCCTCCACTTT
NA	TRBV11-2	TRBJ2-5	NA	CASSPAGGFGETQYF	TGTGCCAGCAGCCCTGCTGGAGGGTTTGGCGAGACCCAGTACTTC
NA	TRBV9	TRBJ1-3	TRBD1	CASSVEGQGIRGTIYF	TGTGCCAGCAGCGTAGAGGGACAGGGGATCCGGGGCACCATATATTTT
NA	TRBV10-3	TRBJ2-7	NA	CAISTDGSYEQYF	TGTGCCATCAGTACAGACGGATCCTACGAGCAGTACTTC
NA	TRBV4-3	TRBJ2-7	TRBD2	CASSQDWAGGTFDEQYF	TGCGCCAGCAGCCAAGACTGGGCGGGGGGGACTTTTGACGAGCAGTACTTC
NA	TRBV6-5	TRBJ1-2	TRBD1	CASSSGQGFGYTF	TGTGCCAGCAGTTCGGGACAGGGGTTTGGCTACACCTTC
NA	TRBV5-1	TRBJ2-3	NA	CASSSGSSTDTQYF	TGCGCCAGCTCCAGCGGGTCTAGCACAGATACGCAGTATTTT
NA	TRBV7-2	TRBJ2-7	TRBD1	CASSGTGVEQYF	TGTGCCAGCAGCGGGACAGGGGTCGAGCAGTACTTC
NA	TRBV14	TRBJ2-7	TRBD1	CASSQDEWTGTYEQYF	TGTGCCAGCAGCCAAGATGAGTGGACAGGAACCTACGAGCAGTACTTC
once	TRBV6-4	TRBJ2-1	TRBD2	CASSEGTSGGAFDEQFF	TGTGCCAGCAGTGAAGGGACTAGCGGGGGGGCCTTTGATGAGCAGTTCTTC
NA	TRBV9	TRBJ2-2	TRBD2	CASSEAGVRTGELFF	TGTGCCAGCAGTGAAGCGGGGGTACGAACCGGGGAGCTGTTTTTT